This entry describes one T cell receptor beta chain. It has no known antigen specificity. No quality values exist for individual bases; no much larger clone is one base distant. Receptor libraries were prepared by the immunoSEQ multiplex PCR assay. What TCRdb holds here is the immuneACCESS table cut down to in-frame rearrangements. Part of the clones is not present; checked against another copy, under half of the missing clones reflect an unresolved V gene, and the others are unexplained. Across this sample there are fewer than 200,000 clones, with 80% to 95% seen only once. The ten most abundant clones make up over 4% of the sample. This sample is drawn from a study of control samples from healthy donors and cancer patients (dated by TCRdb to the early 2020s). Measured from the cysteine to the phenylalanine, the CDR3 is 14 residues long. The sequence is cut down to CDR3 DNA, 42 bases in frame from base 1. The trim is 3 bases for V and 1 base for J, with a gap of 9 bases between the germline ends. The germline V gene encodes CDR1 SGHAT and CDR2 FQNNGV.

Sequencing was performed on blood. Here the chain combines TRBV11-2 and TRBJ1-1; a tentative D call is TRBD1 (6 bases match). This clonotype was obtained from a woman aged 60 to 75 in good health. The CDR3 region has the sequence CASSFGQRNTEAFF. The nucleotide sequence reads as follows: TGTGCCAGCAGCTTCGGACAGAGGAACACTGAAGCTTTCTTT.